Given below is one TCR beta chain in context. This specimen belongs to a study of blood T cell repertoires in COVID-19. Study information: Acute and convalescent COVID-19 samples came from the United States, Italy and Spain. Sources were T cells, B-cell-depleted T cells, or PBMCs; the material itself was cDNA or gDNA.

Germline loops: CDR1 SQVTM, CDR2 ANQGSEA. V lost 6 bases and J 2 bases, leaving 3 bases between the germline ends. The CDR3 contains 10 residues. In the source study's methods: Counts of nucleated cells, estimated from reference gene primer amplification, were obtained. TCRdb's table, derived via immunoSEQ multiplex PCR, lists solely in-frame clones and lacks some. V and J calls plus clone size are reproduced from that table; the DNA served to infer D and trimming. The table has 30,000 to 45,000 clones, roughly 87% seen once. The TCR sequence derives from a human donor in a cohort sampled during active COVID-19. This chain connects TRBV29-1 to TRBJ2-3, with D unresolved. Sequencing used peripheral blood. The CDR3 sequence is CSVSTDTQYF. The CDR3 DNA is TGCAGCGTCTCCACAGATACGCAGTATTTT.